This T cell receptor (beta chain) was recovered during a study of blood T cell repertoires in COVID-19. Assay used: immunoSEQ multiplex PCR; TCRdb lists only in-frame clones, some missing. The sample holds 200,000 or so clones, around four fifths seen once. Sequencing was carried out using peripheral blood. The receptor was isolated from a woman between 40 and 50 years old with acute or convalescent COVID-19.

The CDR3 nucleotides are TGTGCCAGCAGGCCAGCGGGAGGGAGCTCCTACGAGCAGTACTTC. As protein: CASRPAGGSSYEQYF. The rearrangement joins TRBV5-4 to TRBJ2-7, with 10 bases lining up with TRBD2. Per the germline V gene, CDR1 is SGHNT and CDR2 is YYREEE (reference sequence). The CDR3 contains 15 residues. V lost 5 bases and J lost 0; bases outside the gene matches: 5.